The 13 T cell receptor beta chains below were found in one sample sequenced in a study of blood T cell repertoires in COVID-19. Clones were sequenced by immunoSEQ multiplex PCR, and TCRdb holds only the in-frame ones, with some missing. Of some 130,000 clones in the sample, around 86% are singletons; the top ten hold approximately 10%. The sample was peripheral blood. These receptors were collected from a woman aged 70-85 years with COVID-19, enrolled during active disease.

The chain links TRBV24-1 to TRBJ2-7, with D maybe TRBD1 (5 bases). Germline V lookup: CDR1 KGHDR, CDR2 SFDVKD. The CDR3 is 14 residues long. V lost 4 bases to trimming and J lost 5 bases, with 14 bases between them. CDR3 in amino acids: CATSDTRVPNEQYF. In nucleotides, the CDR3 is TGTGCCACCAGTGACACCAGGGTTCCTAACGAGCAGTACTTC.

This chain uses TRBV5-5 with TRBJ2-1; D is possibly TRBD2 (7 bases). The CDR3 runs to 16 residues. Trimming left V 1 base short and J 10 bases short, with 21 bases between. Germline lookup yields CDR1 SGHKS and CDR2 YYEKEE (reference sequence). CDR3 sequence: CASSLLGGPYQYEQFF. The CDR3 DNA is TGTGCCAGCAGCTTGTTGGGGGGGCCTTATCAATACGAGCAGTTCTTC.

The chain joins TRBV5-4 to TRBJ2-5; TRBD2 agrees at 7 bases. CDR1 and CDR2 from the germline V gene are SGHNT and YYREEE (reference sequence). This CDR3 region has 15 residues. With 1 base clipped from V and 0 bases from J, the junction kept 3 bases outside the gene matches. The CDR3 is CASSLPLADQETQYF. The CDR3 DNA reads TGTGCCAGCAGCTTGCCCCTAGCGGACCAAGAGACCCAGTACTTC.

This chain links TRBV15 with TRBJ1-4; 8 bases are shared with TRBD1. The V gene's germline CDR1 is LNHNV and CDR2 YYDKDF (reference sequence). CDR3 length: 15 residues. V shed 4 bases, J shed 7 bases, and the junction held 8 bases outside the gene matches. Here the CDR3 DNA reads TGTGCCACCAGCAAAATCAGGGGGCGCATTGAAAAACTGTTTTTT. Protein product: CATSKIRGRIEKLFF.

The V call is TRBV15, the J call TRBJ1-6; D possibly corresponds to TRBD1 (5 bases). The length of the CDR3 is 14 residues. Germline V gives CDR1 LNHNV, CDR2 YYDKDF (reference sequence). Trimming cost V 3 bases and J 6 bases, with 9 bases left between them. CDR3 sequence reads: CATSRGLTNSPLHF. The CDR3 DNA sequence: TGTGCCACCAGCAGGGGACTGACTAATTCACCCCTCCACTTT. Supplemented by reference TRBV15 and TRBJ1-6, the full variable domain reads DAMVIQNPRYQVTQFGKPVTLSCSQTLNHNVMYWYQQKSSQAPKLLFHYYDKDFNNEADTPDNFQSRRPNTSFCFLDIRSPGLGDTAMYLCATSRGLTNSPLHFGNGTRLTVT.

The chain uses TRBV28 and TRBJ2-1; D remains unclear. The CDR3 has 11 residues. Per germline, CDR1 MDHEN and CDR2 SYDVKM. Trimming cost V 5 bases and J 7 bases, with 6 bases left between them. This CDR3 reads CASSLLNEQFF. CDR3 sequence (DNA): TGTGCCAGCAGTCTCCTTAATGAGCAGTTCTTC. The variable domain in full, completed from reference TRBV28 and TRBJ2-1, reads DVKVTQSSRYLVKRTGEKVFLECVQDMDHENMFWYRQDPGLGLRLIYFSYDVKMKEKGDIPEGYSVSREKKERFSLILESASTNQTSMYLCASSLLNEQFFGPGTRLTVL.

V is TRBV5-4 and J is TRBJ2-1; 10 nucleotides agree with TRBD1. There are 15 residues in the CDR3. Looked up from germline, CDR1 is SGHNT and CDR2 is YYREEE (reference sequence). Losses at the gene ends were 0 bases for V and 3 bases for J; bases not matched to a gene: 0. The CDR3 sequence is CASSLGTGGYNEQFF. CDR3 DNA sequence: TGTGCCAGCAGCTTGGGGACAGGGGGCTACAATGAGCAGTTCTTC.

The gene calls are TRBV7-2 and TRBJ2-7; a weak D match, TRBD2 (5 bases). V was cut by 4 bases and J by 2 bases, with 12 bases left in between. CDR3 size: 14 residues. Germline loops: CDR1 SGHTA, CDR2 FQGNSA. DNA for the CDR3: TGTGCCAGCAGCTCGGGTCCCGGGGCCTACGAGCAGTACTTC. The encoded protein is CASSSGPGAYEQYF.

The chain employs TRBV30 and TRBJ1-4; D ambiguous. Trimming removed 5 bases at V and 10 bases at J, with 11 bases between. CDR3 length: 11 residues. The germline gives CDR1 GTSNPN, CDR2 SVGIG (reference sequence). In DNA, the CDR3 is TGTGCCTGGGGCCAGGAGGGAAAACTGTTTTTT. It translates to CAWGQEGKLFF.

The rearrangement joins TRBV6-5 to TRBJ2-7; D possibly corresponds to TRBD2 (5 bases). This CDR3 has 11 residues. V lost 6 bases and J 5 bases, leaving 8 bases between the germline ends. CDR1 and CDR2 (germline): MNHEY, SVGAGI. The CDR3 bases are TGTGCCAGCAGCCTGAGGGACGAGCAGTACTTC. Translation gives CASSLRDEQYF.

This chain connects TRBV6-5 to TRBJ2-7; the D gene is possibly TRBD1 (6 bases). The V gene lost 7 bases and the J gene lost 2 bases, with 18 bases spanning the gap. This CDR3 comprises 15 residues. Germline CDR1 reads MNHEY; CDR2 reads SVGAGI. In nucleotides, the CDR3 is TGTGCCAGCACGGCGACCGGGACACCCACCTACGAGCAGTACTTC. This codes for CASTATGTPTYEQYF.

The V and J genes are TRBV5-1 and TRBJ2-3; 7 bases fit TRBD2. Germline V gene data show CDR1 as SGHRS and CDR2 as YFSETQ. The CDR3 has 13 amino acids. Unmatched junction bases numbered 7, after V lost 2 bases and J lost 10 bases. CDR3 sequence (DNA): TGCGCCAGCAGCTTCGGTGGGGAGGGGCCGCAGTATTTT. Translating gives CASSFGGEGPQYF.

In regard to this clone: The same CDR3 can be traced to other DNA sequences in this sample. V gene TRBV15 combines with J gene TRBJ2-5; 8 nucleotides align to TRBD2. The V gene end was trimmed by 9 bases and the J gene end by 1 base; junction bases not matched to a gene: 4. Germline V gene sequence: CDR1 LNHNV, CDR2 YYDKDF (reference sequence). The CDR3 extends over 13 amino acids. CDR3 residues: CATSRGGQETQYF. As DNA, the CDR3 is TGTGCCACATCTCGGGGGGGCCAAGAGACCCAGTACTTC.